This TCR beta chain is drawn from a study of T-cell memory formation after mild COVID-19. Notes on the study in general: Contracting clones from day 15 to 85 had balanced CD4/CD8; later expanders favoured CD4+.

This clonotype was seen a few times. Antigen specificity is unknown. 5'RACE with constant-segment primers built TCRalpha and TCRbeta cDNA libraries with UMIs. TCRdb re-called the 5' RACE reads through MiXCR, storing one row per CDR3 protein. The sample includes 560,000 or so distinct CDR3 sequences, roughly 17% of them seen just once. Germline values: CDR1 LGHDT, CDR2 YNNKEL (reference sequence). The CDR3 covers 15 residues. The ends were cut back, 1 base at V and 6 bases at J, with 16 bases in the middle. Specimen: PBMCs or a T cell subset sorted from them (not recorded which). The sequence was collected from an adult woman who had mild COVID-19 (a few samples of this study predate the infection). Cell type and time point are not known. The gene calls are TRBV3-1 and TRBJ2-7; perhaps D is TRBD1 or TRBD2 (5 bases each). The CDR3 spells CASSQGWQGVREQYF. In DNA form, the CDR3 reads TGTGCCAGCAGCCAAGGATGGCAGGGAGTCCGCGAGCAGTACTTC.